A selection of T cell receptor beta chains follows, all from one sample in a study of OX40 agonist ivuxolimab in advanced cancers. Using immunoSEQ multiplex PCR, the repertoire was profiled, and TCRdb retains in-frame clones only, with some absent. The data contain some 100,000 clones, under 95% of them singletons. The sequenced sample was CD4+ or CD8+ T cells sorted from blood, obtained in a trial of the OX40 agonist ivuxolimab. The receptors originated from an adult with an advanced solid tumor such as melanoma, head and neck, liver or kidney cancer. CDR3s include the opening cysteine and the closing phenylalanine or tryptophan. D genes are given only for firm matches. Where a row states a size, it is once, few, many or the class of an expanded clone; other rows omit it.

d_call	j_call	clone_size	v_call	cdr3_aa	cdr3_nt
NA	TRBJ1-3	NA	TRBV21-1	CASILNKTPGNTIYF	TGTGCCAGCATACTAAATAAGACTCCTGGAAACACCATATATTTT
TRBD1	TRBJ2-1	NA	TRBV11-1	CASIRTGGSEQFF	TGTGCCAGCATCAGGACAGGAGGTAGTGAGCAGTTCTTC
TRBD1	TRBJ2-7	NA	TRBV18	CASRDRGLYEQYF	TGTGCCAGCCGGGACAGGGGGCTGTACGAGCAGTACTTC
NA	TRBJ2-6	NA	TRBV14	CASSWDSGANVLTF	TGTGCCAGCAGCTGGGACTCTGGGGCCAACGTCCTGACTTTC
NA	TRBJ2-7	NA	TRBV5-5	CASSLAEGADYEQYF	TGTGCCAGCAGCTTGGCCGAAGGGGCGGACTACGAGCAGTACTTC
TRBD2	TRBJ2-1	NA	TRBV5-4	CASSTSGRWSSYNEQFF	TGTGCCAGCAGCACTAGCGGGAGGTGGAGCTCCTACAATGAGCAGTTCTTC
NA	TRBJ2-7	NA	TRBV12-5	CASGLVRAGNQQYF	TGTGCTAGTGGTTTGGTACGGGCGGGAAATCAGCAGTACTTC
NA	TRBJ2-1	NA	TRBV7-9	CASSLNKGEQFF	TGTGCCAGCAGCTTGAATAAAGGTGAGCAGTTCTTC
NA	TRBJ2-3	NA	TRBV11-3	CASSFNVGDTQYF	TGTGCCAGCAGCTTTAATGTCGGAGATACGCAGTATTTT
TRBD2	TRBJ2-3	NA	TRBV29-1	CSVARPSGTDTQYF	TGCAGCGTTGCCAGGCCTAGCGGGACAGATACGCAGTATTTT
NA	TRBJ2-4	once	TRBV29-1	CSVEDLDSLYLAKNIQYF	TGCAGCGTTGAAGATCTGGACAGCTTATACCTAGCCAAAAACATTCAGTACTTC
TRBD1	TRBJ1-5	NA	TRBV6-1	CASSETTGAGLPQHF	TGTGCCAGCAGTGAAACGACAGGGGCAGGTTTACCCCAGCATTTT
TRBD1	TRBJ2-7	NA	TRBV28	CASRAAGGYAYEQYF	TGTGCCAGCAGGGCCGCAGGGGGCTATGCCTACGAGCAGTACTTC
NA	TRBJ2-3	once	TRBV20-1	CSVTLSDTQYF	TGCAGTGTAACTCTATCGGATACGCAGTATTTT
TRBD2	TRBJ2-1	NA	TRBV19	CASRLAGGSYNEQFF	TGTGCCAGTCGACTAGCGGGAGGCTCCTACAATGAGCAGTTCTTC
NA	TRBJ2-7	NA	TRBV5-8	CASSFRLSSYEQYF	TGTGCCAGCAGCTTCCGTCTAAGCTCCTACGAGCAGTACTTC
NA	TRBJ1-3	NA	TRBV6-5	CASSYSRQFSGNTIYF	TGTGCCAGCAGTTACTCGAGACAGTTCTCTGGAAACACCATATATTTT
NA	TRBJ1-2	NA	TRBV9	CASSLQTGNYGYTF	TGTGCCAGCAGCCTTCAGACAGGAAACTATGGCTACACCTTC
TRBD1	TRBJ1-2	NA	TRBV28	CASRTGAGDYGYTF	TGTGCCAGCAGAACAGGGGCTGGGGACTATGGCTACACCTTC
TRBD1	TRBJ2-7	NA	TRBV30	CAWSGGQGAFDEQYF	TGTGCCTGGAGCGGGGGCCAGGGGGCTTTCGACGAGCAGTACTTC
NA	TRBJ1-5	NA	TRBV27	CASSLWREGNQPQHF	TGTGCCAGCAGTTTATGGAGGGAAGGCAATCAGCCCCAGCATTTT
TRBD2	TRBJ2-7	NA	TRBV11-1	CASSRTSGRYEQYF	TGTGCCAGCAGCCGGACTAGCGGGAGATACGAGCAGTACTTC
TRBD1	TRBJ1-2	NA	TRBV5-1	CASSFDRASGYTF	TGCGCCAGCAGCTTCGACAGGGCCTCGGGCTACACCTTC
TRBD2	TRBJ2-1	NA	TRBV5-5	CASSLDPGGFNEQFF	TGTGCCAGCAGCTTGGACCCGGGAGGGTTTAATGAGCAGTTCTTC
TRBD2	TRBJ2-3	NA	TRBV2	CASSEIAGAMTDTQYF	TGTGCCAGCAGTGAAATAGCGGGAGCGATGACAGATACGCAGTATTTT
NA	TRBJ1-2	few	TRBV30	CAWSVGDSILGYTF	TGTGCCTGGAGTGTAGGGGACTCAATCCTCGGCTACACCTTC
TRBD2	TRBJ2-5	NA	TRBV11-3	CASSSGLAGQETQYF	TGTGCCAGCAGCTCGGGACTAGCGGGGCAAGAGACCCAGTACTTC
NA	TRBJ2-6	NA	TRBV9	CASSPEANVLTF	TGTGCCAGCAGCCCCGAAGCCAACGTCCTGACTTTC
NA	TRBJ1-1	NA	TRBV5-1	CASSLAGSGGPMNTEAFF	TGCGCCAGCAGCTTGGCCGGTTCGGGCGGTCCAATGAACACTGAAGCTTTCTTT
TRBD2	TRBJ2-1	NA	TRBV4-2	CASNPGLAGNEQFF	TGTGCCAGCAACCCAGGGCTAGCGGGTAATGAGCAGTTCTTC
NA	TRBJ2-5	NA	TRBV11-2	CASSLEAGETQYF	TGTGCCAGCAGCTTAGAGGCGGGAGAGACCCAGTACTTC
NA	TRBJ2-7	NA	TRBV9	CASSVAPYHEQYF	TGTGCCAGCAGCGTAGCTCCTTACCACGAGCAGTACTTC
NA	TRBJ1-1	NA	TRBV4-2	CASSQDPQGKGTEAFF	TGTGCCAGCAGCCAAGATCCCCAGGGGAAGGGGACTGAAGCTTTCTTT
NA	TRBJ2-3	once	TRBV7-9	CASSPESGSTDTQYF	TGTGCCAGCAGCCCAGAAAGCGGGAGCACAGATACGCAGTATTTT
TRBD2	TRBJ2-3	NA	TRBV10-3	CAISGGKTSGSSPGDTQYF	TGTGCCATCAGTGGAGGGAAGACTAGCGGGAGTTCTCCGGGAGATACGCAGTATTTT
TRBD1	TRBJ1-2	NA	TRBV7-9	CASSWTGNQGDGYTF	TGTGCCAGCAGCTGGACAGGGAATCAGGGAGATGGCTACACCTTC
NA	TRBJ1-1	NA	TRBV2	CASSVDMNTEAFF	TGTGCCAGCAGTGTAGACATGAACACTGAAGCTTTCTTT
NA	TRBJ1-2	NA	TRBV10-3	CAISESTDLYGYTF	TGTGCCATCAGTGAGTCAACGGACCTCTATGGCTACACCTTC
TRBD1	TRBJ2-7	NA	TRBV2	CASSEIKQGAAYEQYF	TGTGCCAGCAGTGAGATAAAACAGGGGGCAGCCTACGAGCAGTACTTC
NA	TRBJ1-1	NA	TRBV5-4	CASRPSPGATEAFF	TGTGCCAGCAGACCGAGCCCAGGGGCCACTGAAGCTTTCTTT
NA	TRBJ2-7	few	TRBV11-2	CASSLDVYEQYF	TGTGCCAGCAGCTTAGATGTCTACGAGCAGTACTTC
NA	TRBJ1-4	once	TRBV28	CASSFDLPSGTEKLFF	TGTGCCAGCAGTTTTGACCTACCTAGCGGCACTGAAAAACTGTTTTTT
NA	TRBJ2-2	NA	TRBV7-9	CASSLGKGDTGELFF	TGTGCCAGCAGCTTAGGGAAGGGAGACACCGGGGAGCTGTTTTTT
TRBD1	TRBJ1-2	NA	TRBV5-1	CASSNPGGRDYGYTF	TGCGCCAGCAGCAACCCAGGGGGCAGGGACTATGGCTACACCTTC
NA	TRBJ1-1	NA	TRBV5-6	CASSLAGRVLEAFF	TGTGCCAGCAGCTTGGCCGGCAGGGTCCTTGAAGCTTTCTTT
NA	TRBJ1-5	once	TRBV30	CAWSLSHGQPQHF	TGTGCCTGGAGTCTGTCCCACGGACAGCCCCAGCATTTT
NA	TRBJ2-5	few	TRBV5-4	CASSLANMDQETQYF	TGTGCCAGCAGCTTAGCTAATATGGACCAAGAGACCCAGTACTTC
TRBD1	TRBJ2-5	once	TRBV5-4	CASRPSRQGAGETQYF	TGTGCCAGCAGACCTTCAAGACAGGGGGCGGGGGAGACCCAGTACTTC
NA	TRBJ2-2	NA	TRBV5-6	CASSGGPTRNTGELFF	TGTGCCAGCAGCGGTGGCCCAACCAGGAACACCGGGGAGCTGTTTTTT
NA	TRBJ2-1	NA	TRBV5-4	CASSNDPYNEQFF	TGTGCCAGCAGTAACGACCCGTACAATGAGCAGTTCTTC
NA	TRBJ2-3	NA	TRBV2	CASSRTRSSTDTQYF	TGTGCCAGCAGCCGGACAAGATCTAGCACAGATACGCAGTATTTT